This TCR beta chain originates from a study of cytomegalovirus exposure and HLA in healthy donors. Vbeta (60) and Jbeta (13) primers were used in the PCR. Sequencing used immunoSEQ multiplex PCR; TCRdb keeps in-frame clones, though not all of them. In the table there are 130,000 to 150,000 clones, roughly 80% of which are singletons. The study, taken as a whole, reports: Earlier analysis looked at TCR beta V segments, and most were productive about 87% or about 30% of the time. Published work reported that the classifier diagnosed cytomegalovirus status with high specificity and sensitivity.

The V gene's germline CDR1 is SEHNR and CDR2 FQNEAQ (reference sequence). This CDR3 has 13 residues. Details on this clone: Its target is not known. One end of the junction is discordant with germline, which a read error may explain.

The chain has TRBV7-9 and TRBJ2-7; the D is unclear. What was sequenced was PBMCs. The origin of this receptor is a woman in her thirties in good health and CMV-seronegative. In DNA form, the CDR3 reads TGTTCCAGCAGCCCCGGTAGCCGCTACGAGCAGTACTTC. Its protein product is CSSSPGSRYEQYF.